The T cell receptor (beta chain) described here comes from a study of response to subunit inactivated influenza vaccine. TCRdb reprocessed the RT-PCR reads with MiXCR, giving one entry per CDR3 protein. The sample records hundreds of thousands of distinct CDR3 sequences, around a sixth being singletons. In its sample, this clonotype was seen a few times. Its antigen is not identified. V shed 6 bases and J 7 bases; nucleotides not matched to a gene: 8. The CDR3 totals 13 residues. General study findings and limits: Authors proposed each seasonal influenza vaccination draws in few new T cells.

The chain carries TRBV12-3 or TRBV12-4 and TRBJ1-2; 7 bases agree with TRBD1. This receptor was identified in a man between 50 and 59 years old who received an inactivated influenza vaccine. The sample here was PBMCs from blood, taken 12 days after vaccination. The CDR3 DNA reads as TGTGCCAGCAGATTGACAGGGTCGGGTGGCTACACCTTC. Its translation: CASRLTGSGGYTF.